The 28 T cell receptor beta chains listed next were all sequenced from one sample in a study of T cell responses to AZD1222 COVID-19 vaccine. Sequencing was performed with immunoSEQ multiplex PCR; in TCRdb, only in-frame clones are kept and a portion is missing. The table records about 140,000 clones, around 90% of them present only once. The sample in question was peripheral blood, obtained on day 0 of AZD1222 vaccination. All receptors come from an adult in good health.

The CDR3 bases are TGCGCCAGCAGTGAGTGGGGACAGGGACAGCCCCAGCATTTT. Amino acid sequence: CASSEWGQGQPQHF. This sequence joins TRBV10-2 and TRBJ1-5; the match to TRBD1 covers 9 bases. V shed 1 base, J shed 7 bases, and the junction held 2 bases outside the gene matches. CDR1 WSHSY and CDR2 SAAADI come from the germline V gene. This CDR3 comprises 14 residues.

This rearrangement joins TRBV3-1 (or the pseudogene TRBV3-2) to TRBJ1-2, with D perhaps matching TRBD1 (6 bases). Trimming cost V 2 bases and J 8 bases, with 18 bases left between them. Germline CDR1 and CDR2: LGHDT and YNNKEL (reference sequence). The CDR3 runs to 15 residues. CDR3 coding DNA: TGTGCCAGCAGCCAATTTTCGGGGGCGCGAGAGGGCTACACCTTC. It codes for CASSQFSGAREGYTF.

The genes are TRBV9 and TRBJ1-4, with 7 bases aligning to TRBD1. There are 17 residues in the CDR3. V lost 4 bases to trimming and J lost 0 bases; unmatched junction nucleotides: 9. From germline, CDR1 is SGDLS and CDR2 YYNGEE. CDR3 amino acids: CASSSSRQGATNEKLFF. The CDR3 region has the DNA TGTGCCAGCAGCAGTAGCCGTCAGGGGGCAACTAATGAAAAACTGTTTTTT.

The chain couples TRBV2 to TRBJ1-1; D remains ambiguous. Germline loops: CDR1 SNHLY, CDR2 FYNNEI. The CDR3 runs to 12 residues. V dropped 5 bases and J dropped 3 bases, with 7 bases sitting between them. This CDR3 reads CASSWRDTEAFF. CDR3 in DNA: TGTGCCAGCAGTTGGAGGGACACTGAAGCTTTCTTT.

CDR3 in DNA: TGTGCCAGCAGTGTGTACGGGTTACCCCCCTACGAGCAGTACTTC. The encoded protein is CASSVYGLPPYEQYF. The J gene is TRBJ2-7, the V gene TRBV2; no firm D call. CDR3 length: 15 residues. Trimming cost V 4 bases and J 2 bases, with 15 bases left between them. Germline loops: CDR1 SNHLY, CDR2 FYNNEI. The full variable domain, rest sourced from reference TRBV2 and TRBJ2-7, is EPEVTQTPSHQVTQMGQEVILRCVPISNHLYFYWYRQILGQKVEFLVSFYNNEISEKSEIFDDQFSVERPDGSNFTLKIRSTKLEDSAMYFCASSVYGLPPYEQYFGPGTRLTVT.

The DNA for the CDR3 is TGCGCCAGCAGCATGAGTCCGGGACAGGTTAAGTATGGCTACACCTTC. Translating gives CASSMSPGQVKYGYTF. The J gene is TRBJ1-2, the V gene TRBV5-1, with 8 nucleotides matching TRBD1. Trimming removed 4 bases from V and 5 bases from J; junction bases left unmatched: 13. The V gene's germline CDR1 is SGHRS and CDR2 YFSETQ. The length of the CDR3 is 16 residues.

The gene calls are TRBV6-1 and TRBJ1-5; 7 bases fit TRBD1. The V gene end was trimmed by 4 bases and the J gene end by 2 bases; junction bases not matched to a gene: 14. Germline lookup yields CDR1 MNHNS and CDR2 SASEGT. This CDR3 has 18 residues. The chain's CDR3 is CASSGWRQGPMGNQPQHF. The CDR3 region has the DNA TGTGCCAGCAGTGGGTGGAGACAGGGCCCCATGGGCAATCAGCCCCAGCATTTT.

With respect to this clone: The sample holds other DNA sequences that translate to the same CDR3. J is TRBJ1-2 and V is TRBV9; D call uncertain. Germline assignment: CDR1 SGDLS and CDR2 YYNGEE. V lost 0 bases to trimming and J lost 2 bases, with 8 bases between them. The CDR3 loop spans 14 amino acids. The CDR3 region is CASSVGQGNYGYTF. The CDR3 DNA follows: TGTGCCAGCAGCGTAGGTCAAGGGAACTATGGCTACACCTTC.

The CDR3 DNA sequence: TGTGCCAGCAGTCCGCGGGACGCCTCAAGCGGAAACACTGAAGCTTTCTTT. Encoded protein: CASSPRDASSGNTEAFF. This chain links TRBV6-6 with TRBJ1-1; a possible D gene is TRBD1 (5 bases). From germline, CDR1 is MNHNY and CDR2 SVGAGI (reference sequence). The ends were cut back, 5 bases at V and 2 bases at J, with 21 bases in the middle. The CDR3 has 17 amino acids.

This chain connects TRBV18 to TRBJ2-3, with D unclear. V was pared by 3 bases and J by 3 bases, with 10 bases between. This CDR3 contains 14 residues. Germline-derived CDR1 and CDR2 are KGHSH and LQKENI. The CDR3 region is CASSPLDLTDTQYF. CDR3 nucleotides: TGTGCCAGCTCACCTCTCGACTTGACAGATACGCAGTATTTT.

The CDR3 spells CASSELGQHNSPLHF. The CDR3 DNA is TGTGCCAGCAGTGAATTGGGCCAACATAATTCACCCCTCCACTTT. The chain links TRBV6-1 to TRBJ1-6; D ambiguous. CDR3 length equals 15 residues. Trimming pared 2 bases from V and 5 bases from J, leaving 10 bases between. The V gene's germline CDR1 is MNHNS and CDR2 SASEGT.

The chain's CDR3 is CASSQRINQPQHF. In nucleotides, the CDR3 is TGCGCCAGCAGCCAGAGAATCAATCAGCCCCAGCATTTT. This rearrangement joins TRBV4-3 to TRBJ1-5; D remains unclear. Trimming removed 3 bases from V and 3 bases from J, with 6 bases in between. CDR3 size: 13 residues. Germline-derived CDR1 and CDR2 are LGHNA and YSLEER.

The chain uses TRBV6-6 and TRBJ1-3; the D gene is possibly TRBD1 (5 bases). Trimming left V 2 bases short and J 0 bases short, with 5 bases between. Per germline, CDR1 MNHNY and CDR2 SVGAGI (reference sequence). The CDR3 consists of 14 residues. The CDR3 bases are TGTGCCAGCAGTTACGACAGCTCTGGAAACACCATATATTTT. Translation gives CASSYDSSGNTIYF.

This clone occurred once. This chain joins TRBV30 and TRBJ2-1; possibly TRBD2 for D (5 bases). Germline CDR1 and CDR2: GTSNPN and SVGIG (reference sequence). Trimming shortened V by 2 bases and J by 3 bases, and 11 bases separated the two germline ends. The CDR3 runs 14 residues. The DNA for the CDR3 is TGTGCCTGGAGTATGTTAGCGCACTACAATGAGCAGTTCTTC. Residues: CAWSMLAHYNEQFF.

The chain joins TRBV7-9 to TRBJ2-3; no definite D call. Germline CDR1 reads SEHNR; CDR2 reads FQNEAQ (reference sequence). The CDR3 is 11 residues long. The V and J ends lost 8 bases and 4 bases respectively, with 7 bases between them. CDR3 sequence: CASFSADTQYF. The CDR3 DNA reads TGTGCCAGCTTTTCGGCAGATACGCAGTATTTT.

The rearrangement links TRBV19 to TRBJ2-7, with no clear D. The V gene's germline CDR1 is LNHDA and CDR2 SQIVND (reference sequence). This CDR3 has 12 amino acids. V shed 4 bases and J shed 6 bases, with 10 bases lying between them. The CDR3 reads CASSTDFGEQYF. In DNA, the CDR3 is TGTGCCAGTAGTACAGACTTCGGCGAGCAGTACTTC.

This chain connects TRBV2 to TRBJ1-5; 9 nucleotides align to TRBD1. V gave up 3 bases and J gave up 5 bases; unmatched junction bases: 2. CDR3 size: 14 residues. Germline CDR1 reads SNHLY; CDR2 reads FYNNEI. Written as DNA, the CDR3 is TGTGCCAGCAGTGATGGGGACAGGGATCAGCCCCAGCATTTT. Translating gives CASSDGDRDQPQHF.

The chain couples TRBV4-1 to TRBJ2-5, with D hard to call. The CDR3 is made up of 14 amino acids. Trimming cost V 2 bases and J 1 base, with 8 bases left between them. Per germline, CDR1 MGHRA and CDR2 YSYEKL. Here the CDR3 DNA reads TGCGCCAGCAGCCAATTTGCAGTCCAAGAGACCCAGTACTTC. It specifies CASSQFAVQETQYF.

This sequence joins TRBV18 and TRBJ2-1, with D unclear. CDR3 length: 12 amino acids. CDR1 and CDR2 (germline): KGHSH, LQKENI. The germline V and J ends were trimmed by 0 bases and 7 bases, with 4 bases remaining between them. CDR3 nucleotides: TGTGCCAGCTCACCACCGCGGAATGAGCAGTTCTTC. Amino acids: CASSPPRNEQFF.

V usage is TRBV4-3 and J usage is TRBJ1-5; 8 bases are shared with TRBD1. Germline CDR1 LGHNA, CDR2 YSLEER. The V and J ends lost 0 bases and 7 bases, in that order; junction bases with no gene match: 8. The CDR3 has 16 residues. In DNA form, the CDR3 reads TGCGCCAGCAGCCAAGATCTAGGACAGGGAACGCAGCCCCAGCATTTT. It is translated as CASSQDLGQGTQPQHF.

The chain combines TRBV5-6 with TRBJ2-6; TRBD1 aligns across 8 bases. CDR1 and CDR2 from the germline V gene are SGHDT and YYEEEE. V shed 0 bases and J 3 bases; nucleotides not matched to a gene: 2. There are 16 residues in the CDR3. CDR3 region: CASSLAGGYGANVLTF. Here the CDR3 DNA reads TGTGCCAGCAGCTTGGCAGGGGGCTATGGGGCCAACGTCCTGACTTTC.

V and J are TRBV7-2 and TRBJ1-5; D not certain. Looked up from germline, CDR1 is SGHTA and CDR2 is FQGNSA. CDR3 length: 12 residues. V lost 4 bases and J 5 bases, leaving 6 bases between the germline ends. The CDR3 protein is CASSYLDQPQHF. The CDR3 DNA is TGTGCCAGCAGCTACCTGGATCAGCCCCAGCATTTT.

The CDR3 loop is CASSQDNGGRGNIQYF. As DNA, the CDR3 is TGCGCCAGCAGCCAAGATAACGGGGGCCGAGGAAACATTCAGTACTTC. The chain uses TRBV4-3 and TRBJ2-4; tentatively, D is TRBD1 or TRBD2 (6 bases each). The CDR3 has 16 amino acids. CDR1 LGHNA and CDR2 YSLEER come from the germline V gene. Trimming shortened V by 0 bases and J by 6 bases, and 15 bases separated the two germline ends.

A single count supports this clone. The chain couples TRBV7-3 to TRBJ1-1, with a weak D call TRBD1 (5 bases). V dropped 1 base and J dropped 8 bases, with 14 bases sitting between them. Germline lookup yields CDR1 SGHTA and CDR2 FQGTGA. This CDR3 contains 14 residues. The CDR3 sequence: CASSLKAWGREAFF. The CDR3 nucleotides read TGTGCCAGCAGCTTAAAAGCTTGGGGCAGGGAAGCTTTCTTT.

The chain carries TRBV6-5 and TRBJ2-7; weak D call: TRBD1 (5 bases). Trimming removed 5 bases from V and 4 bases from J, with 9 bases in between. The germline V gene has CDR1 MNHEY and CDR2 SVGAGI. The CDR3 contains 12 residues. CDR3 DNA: TGTGCCAGCAGTCCACGACAGTACGAGCAGTACTTC. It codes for CASSPRQYEQYF.

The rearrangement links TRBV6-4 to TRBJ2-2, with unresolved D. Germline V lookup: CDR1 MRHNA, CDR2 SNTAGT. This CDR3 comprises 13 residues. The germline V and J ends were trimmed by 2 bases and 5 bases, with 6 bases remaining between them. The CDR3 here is CASSDRSTGELFF. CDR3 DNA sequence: TGTGCCAGCAGTGACAGGTCAACCGGGGAGCTGTTTTTT.

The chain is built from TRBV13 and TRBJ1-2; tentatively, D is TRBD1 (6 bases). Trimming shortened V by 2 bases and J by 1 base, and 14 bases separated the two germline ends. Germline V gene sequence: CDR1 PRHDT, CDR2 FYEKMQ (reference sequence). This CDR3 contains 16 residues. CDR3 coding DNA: TGTGCCAGCAGCTTATTCCGGGACATAGTTAACTATGGCTACACCTTC. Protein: CASSLFRDIVNYGYTF.

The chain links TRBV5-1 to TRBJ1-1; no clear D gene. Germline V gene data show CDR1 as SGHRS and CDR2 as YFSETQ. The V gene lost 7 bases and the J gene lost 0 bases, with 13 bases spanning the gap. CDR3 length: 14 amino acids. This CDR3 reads CASSGNTMNTEAFF. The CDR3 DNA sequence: TGCGCCAGCTCTGGGAATACCATGAACACTGAAGCTTTCTTT. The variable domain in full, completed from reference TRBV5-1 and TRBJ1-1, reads KAGVTQTPRYLIKTRGQQVTLSCSPISGHRSVSWYQQTPGQGLQFLFEYFSETQRNKGNFPGRFSGRQFSNSRSEMNVSTLELGDSALYLCASSGNTMNTEAFFGQGTRLTVV.